The 10 T cell receptor beta chains below come from one sample, sequenced in a study of T cell repertoires in cytomegalovirus infection. TCRdb passed the reads through MiXCR, listing each CDR3 protein once. In the table there are some 700,000 distinct CDR3 sequences, roughly 36% of which are singletons. Sequencing used PBMCs. The origin of the receptors is a human donor in good health (CMV status not recorded). Some clones in this sample may be carry-over from other donors' samples.

With regard to this clonotype: Just one base apart from a much larger clone, this may be a read error. The gene calls are TRBV27 and TRBJ2-2; 8 bases match TRBD1. The CDR3 is made up of 14 amino acids. Germline CDR1 MNHEY, CDR2 SMNVEV (reference sequence). Trimming removed 6 bases from V and 9 bases from J; junction bases left unmatched: 9. CDR3 amino acids: CASRRDAGGWELFF. DNA of the CDR3: TGTGCCAGCAGGAGGGATGCAGGGGGCTGGGAGCTGTTTTTT.

The chain couples TRBV11-2 to TRBJ2-7; D call uncertain. The CDR3 extends over 15 amino acids. V was pared by 1 base and J by 0 bases, with 10 bases between. In germline, CDR1 is SGHAT, CDR2 FQNNGV. Here the CDR3 DNA reads TGTGCCAGCAGCTTAGCTCTAGGGAACTCCTACGAGCAGTACTTC. As protein: CASSLALGNSYEQYF.

This clonotype appeared a few times. The chain is built from TRBV9 and TRBJ2-3; no clear D gene. The V end was cut by 0 bases, the J end by 6 bases, with 8 bases between. CDR1 is SGDLS and CDR2 is YYNGEE in the germline V gene. The CDR3 loop spans 13 amino acids. The CDR3 DNA sequence: TGTGCCAGCAGCGTAGATTTCCGGGATACGCAGTATTTT. The encoded protein is CASSVDFRDTQYF.

The V gene is TRBV7-9, the J gene TRBJ2-4, with 9 bases aligning to TRBD2. The CDR3 runs to 20 residues. The trim removed 5 bases at V and 4 bases at J, leaving 21 bases unmatched. CDR1 SEHNR and CDR2 FQNEAQ come from the germline V gene (reference sequence). In nucleotides, the CDR3 is TGTGCCAGCAGCCACCCCGAGGTTAGCGGGGGATACGCCTTTAAAAACATTCAGTACTTC. Translating gives CASSHPEVSGGYAFKNIQYF.

This chain connects TRBV5-4 to TRBJ2-1, with TRBD2 identical over 8 bases. Germline V gene sequence: CDR1 SGHNT, CDR2 YYREEE (reference sequence). V gave up 4 bases and J gave up 6 bases; unmatched junction bases: 12. The length of the CDR3 is 16 residues. CDR3 loop: CASSPTGLASLNEQFF. The CDR3 nucleotides read TGTGCCAGCAGCCCCACAGGACTAGCATCCCTCAATGAGCAGTTCTTC.

The chain recombines TRBV12-5 with TRBJ2-1, with TRBD1 matching 7 bases. This CDR3 spans 15 amino acids. V gave up 6 bases and J gave up 4 bases; unmatched junction bases: 9. Germline V CDR1 and CDR2: LGHNT, FRNRAP. CDR3 bases: TGTGCTAGTGGAGGGGGACAGATTCGGTACAATGAGCAGTTCTTC. Protein sequence: CASGGGQIRYNEQFF.

The chain couples TRBV20-1 to TRBJ1-6; 7 bases map to TRBD1. After removal of 6 bases from V and 4 bases from J, the junction contained 6 bases not matched to a gene. From germline, CDR1 is DFQATT and CDR2 SNEGSKA (reference sequence). The CDR3 extends over 14 amino acids. The DNA of the CDR3 is TGCAGTGCCGGGGACAGCCCTTATAATTCACCCCTCCACTTT. Its translation: CSAGDSPYNSPLHF.

J is TRBJ2-5 and V is TRBV27, with D unclear. The V end lost 3 bases, the J end lost 2 bases, and 7 bases lay between the germline ends. In germline, CDR1 is MNHEY, CDR2 SMNVEV (reference sequence). This CDR3 region has 13 residues. DNA of the CDR3: TGTGCCAGCAGTTTCAACCATCAAGAGACCCAGTACTTC. Protein: CASSFNHQETQYF.

The chain employs TRBV11-2 and TRBJ2-1, with D uncertain. Trimming removed 5 bases from V and 7 bases from J, with 21 bases in between. Per the germline V gene, CDR1 is SGHAT and CDR2 is FQNNGV. This CDR3 spans 16 amino acids. Here the CDR3 DNA reads TGTGCCAGCAGCCCAGTGGGGTTTCGGTATGTGAATGAGCAGTTCTTC. Encoded protein: CASSPVGFRYVNEQFF.

As regards this clonotype: Germline and junction disagree at one end, which may indicate a read error. J is TRBJ2-2 and V is TRBV6-6; tentative D call: TRBD1 (7 bases). The CDR3 sequence is 15 residues long. Looked up from germline, CDR1 is MNHNY and CDR2 is SVGAGI (reference sequence). CDR3 residues: CASSYRQGGTGEVFF. DNA of the CDR3: TGTGCCAGCAGTTACAGACAGGGAGGCACCGGGGAGGTGTTTTTT.